This T cell receptor beta chain is from a study of blood T cell repertoires in COVID-19. This CDR3 is 12 amino acids long. Trimming cost V 7 bases and J 4 bases, with 10 bases left between them. The germline V gene encodes CDR1 MNHEY and CDR2 SVGAGI. Clones were sequenced by immunoSEQ multiplex PCR, and TCRdb holds only the in-frame ones, with some missing. The data show about 71,000 clones, 75% to 90% seen once. Sequencing input: peripheral blood. The chain combines TRBV6-5 with TRBJ2-5; D is unresolved. This receptor was obtained from a man aged 50 to 60 with acute or convalescent COVID-19. Here the CDR3 DNA reads TGTGCCAGCAAGGCCACGGGAGAGACCCAGTACTTC. Amino acids: CASKATGETQYF.